The 18 T cell receptor beta chains below all came from one sample that was sequenced in a study of cytomegalovirus exposure and HLA in healthy donors. This PCR relied on a set of 60 Vbeta primers and 13 Jbeta primers. Using immunoSEQ multiplex PCR, the repertoire was profiled, and TCRdb retains in-frame clones only, with some absent. The repertoire has 130,000 to 150,000 clones, approximately 82% of them found once; the top ten carry around 10%. Sequenced sample: PBMCs. The source of these receptors is an older woman in good health and CMV-seropositive.

The V call is TRBV7-9, the J call TRBJ1-3; weak D call: TRBD1 (5 bases). This CDR3 comprises 15 residues. Trimming stripped 7 bases from V and 0 bases from J, with 13 bases between. Germline-derived CDR1 and CDR2 are SEHNR and FQNEAQ (reference sequence). The CDR3 reads CASTLRGASGNTIYF. CDR3 nucleotides: TGTGCCAGCACCCTAAGGGGCGCCTCTGGAAACACCATATATTTT.

The chain joins TRBV25-1 to TRBJ1-3, with 8 positions matching TRBD1. CDR1 is MGHDK, CDR2 SYGVNS, per germline. This CDR3 has 14 residues. Germline trimming cut 4 bases from V and 7 bases from J; bases unmatched to any gene: 6. The CDR3 is CASSAQGGTNTIYF. The CDR3 DNA is TGTGCCAGCAGTGCACAGGGGGGAACGAACACCATATATTTT.

J is TRBJ1-1 and V is TRBV11-1; D is perhaps TRBD1 (6 bases). The germline CDR1 and CDR2 sequences are SGHAT and FQDESV (reference sequence). The CDR3 runs 14 residues. V lost 11 bases and J lost 0, with 16 bases in between. The CDR3 DNA reads as TGTGCCTCTAACAGGGACACTATGAACACTGAAGCTTTCTTT. This sequence encodes CASNRDTMNTEAFF.

The rearrangement joins TRBV6-6 to TRBJ2-4, with D perhaps matching TRBD1 (6 bases). Per germline, CDR1 MNHNY and CDR2 SVGAGI (reference sequence). Trimming pared 5 bases from V and 7 bases from J, leaving 12 bases between. CDR3 length: 13 residues. The CDR3 bases are TGTGCCAGCAGTGTCTTTCAGGGGAACATTCAGTACTTC. Translation gives CASSVFQGNIQYF.

This chain uses TRBV19 with TRBJ2-1; no firm D call. V lost 3 bases to trimming and J lost 9 bases, with 12 bases between them. Germline loops: CDR1 LNHDA, CDR2 SQIVND (reference sequence). This CDR3 has 13 amino acids. In DNA form, the CDR3 reads TGTGCCAGTAGTATTTCCGCCCCGGGTGAGCAGTTCTTC. It is translated as CASSISAPGEQFF. Combining the CDR3 with reference TRBV19 and TRBJ2-1 gives the whole variable domain DGGITQSPKYLFRKEGQNVTLSCEQNLNHDAMYWYRQDPGQGLRLIYYSQIVNDFQKGDIAEGYSVSREKKESFPLTVTSAQKNPTAFYLCASSISAPGEQFFGPGTRLTVL.

The chain couples TRBV2 to TRBJ2-3, with D possibly matching TRBD2 (6 bases). Trimming left V 5 bases short and J 3 bases short, with 12 bases between. Germline CDR1 reads SNHLY; CDR2 reads FYNNEI. The CDR3 extends over 14 amino acids. This CDR3 is CASSPGVRTDTQYF. The CDR3 DNA sequence: TGTGCCAGCAGTCCGGGGGTTCGGACAGATACGCAGTATTTT.

The chain combines TRBV28 with TRBJ2-6, with 7 bases that match TRBD1. The germline V gene encodes CDR1 MDHEN and CDR2 SYDVKM. V trimming: 4 bases; J trimming: 4 bases; junction bases outside the gene matches: 10. The CDR3 spans 17 residues. The CDR3 region has the DNA TGTGCCAGCAGTTACCCGCCGGACAGGATCGGGGCCAACGTCCTGACTTTC. Encoded protein: CASSYPPDRIGANVLTF.

The chain links TRBV7-3 to TRBJ1-2; the match to TRBD1 covers 8 bases. The CDR3 consists of 13 residues. V lost 3 bases and J lost 8; bases outside the gene matches: 5. The germline CDR1 and CDR2 sequences are SGHTA and FQGTGA. The CDR3 is CASSFAQGAGYTF. The CDR3 nucleotides read TGTGCCAGCAGCTTTGCTCAGGGGGCGGGCTACACCTTC.

The chain is built from TRBV29-1 and TRBJ2-1, with D tentatively TRBD2 (5 bases). V was cut by 7 bases and J by 9 bases, with 16 bases left in between. The CDR3 spans 12 residues. CDR1 and CDR2 (germline): SQVTM, ANQGSEA. CDR3 bases: TGCAGCGGGGATTCGGGGAGTGTTGAGCAGTTCTTC. Translation gives CSGDSGSVEQFF.

The chain employs TRBV5-6 and TRBJ2-7; 8 nucleotides match TRBD1. V gave up 5 bases and J gave up 5 bases; unmatched junction bases: 15. Germline loops: CDR1 SGHDT, CDR2 YYEEEE. The CDR3 consists of 16 residues. The CDR3 DNA reads TGTGCCAGCAGGACGAAGCTGGGACAGGCTTGGCACGAGCAGTACTTC. Its translation is CASRTKLGQAWHEQYF.

This chain links TRBV18 with TRBJ2-1; tentative D call: TRBD2 (5 bases). Germline V gene data show CDR1 as KGHSH and CDR2 as LQKENI. V was clipped by 5 bases and J by 9 bases, with 14 bases between them. This CDR3 has 13 residues. The CDR3 spells CASSTSRGSEQFF. The CDR3, as DNA: TGTGCCAGCTCAACAAGTCGGGGTAGTGAGCAGTTCTTC.

V gene TRBV6-5 combines with J gene TRBJ1-1; D ambiguous. Germline CDR1 is MNHEY and CDR2 is SVGAGI. Trimming left V 6 bases short and J 0 bases short, with 11 bases between. The CDR3 consists of 14 residues. CDR3 loop: CASRPLEMNTEAFF. CDR3 bases: TGTGCCAGCAGGCCATTGGAGATGAACACTGAAGCTTTCTTT.

The V and J genes are TRBV29-1 and TRBJ2-3; 10 nucleotides agree with TRBD2. From germline, CDR1 is SQVTM and CDR2 ANQGSEA. CDR3 length: 15 amino acids. V shed 4 bases and J 1 base; nucleotides not matched to a gene: 5. The CDR3 sequence: CSVGRGTSGTDTQYF. CDR3 DNA sequence: TGCAGCGTTGGACGCGGGACTAGCGGCACAGATACGCAGTATTTT.

This clone appeared a single time. V gene TRBV25-1 combines with J gene TRBJ2-1; unclear D gene. Trimming stripped 1 base from V and 8 bases from J, with 9 bases between. The CDR3 loop spans 13 amino acids. CDR1 and CDR2 from the germline V gene are MGHDK and SYGVNS. In nucleotides, the CDR3 is TGTGCCAGCAGTGAATTCCAACGCGATGAGCAGTTCTTC. Its protein product is CASSEFQRDEQFF.

This chain links TRBV11-2 with TRBJ2-7; 10 positions agree with TRBD2. The V gene end was trimmed by 2 bases and the J gene end by 1 base; junction bases not matched to a gene: 2. The germline gives CDR1 SGHAT, CDR2 FQNNGV. The CDR3 is made up of 15 amino acids. The CDR3 nucleotides are TGTGCCAGCAGCTTAACTAGCGGGACATCCTACGAGCAGTACTTC. As protein: CASSLTSGTSYEQYF.

The chain links TRBV7-2 to TRBJ2-7; the match to TRBD1 covers 7 bases. From germline, CDR1 is SGHTA and CDR2 FQGNSA. The CDR3 consists of 14 residues. V lost 4 bases, J lost 6 bases, and 9 bases stayed unmatched. In DNA form, the CDR3 reads TGTGCCAGCAGCTCTTCGACAGGGTTTGGCGAGCAGTACTTC. This codes for CASSSSTGFGEQYF.

The J gene is TRBJ1-2, the V gene TRBV5-1; 8 bases fit TRBD1. Germline CDR1 and CDR2: SGHRS and YFSETQ. V was clipped by 4 bases and J by 4 bases; unmatched bases: 3. The length of the CDR3 is 13 residues. CDR3: CASSVTGGYGYTF. In DNA form, the CDR3 reads TGCGCCAGCAGCGTTACAGGGGGCTATGGCTACACCTTC. The full variable domain, in which reference TRBV5-1 and TRBJ1-2 provide the parts outside the CDR3, is KAGVTQTPRYLIKTRGQQVTLSCSPISGHRSVSWYQQTPGQGLQFLFEYFSETQRNKGNFPGRFSGRQFSNSRSEMNVSTLELGDSALYLCASSVTGGYGYTFGSGTRLTVV.

This rearrangement joins TRBV5-1 to TRBJ1-4; possibly TRBD1 for D (5 bases). CDR3 length equals 14 residues. Germline CDR1 is SGHRS and CDR2 is YFSETQ. The germline V and J ends were trimmed by 6 bases and 1 base, with 10 bases remaining between them. The DNA of the CDR3 is TGCGCCAGCACCCGGACAATAACTAATGAAAAACTGTTTTTT. This translates into CASTRTITNEKLFF.